This T cell receptor (beta chain) appears in the sequencing data of a study of blood T cell repertoires in COVID-19. Study context: Sources were T cells, B-cell-depleted T cells, or PBMCs; the material itself was cDNA or gDNA.

Per the study methods: Nucleated cell counts were estimated from reference gene primer amplification. Repertoires were generated with immunoSEQ multiplex PCR, while TCRdb's copy carries only in-frame clones and drops some. V and J calls plus clone size are reproduced from that table; the DNA served to infer D and trimming. The sample consists of more than 250,000 clones, 85% to 90% of them appearing once. V was shortened by 2 bases and J by 1 base, with 14 bases between the two germline ends. In germline, CDR1 is SGHTA, CDR2 FQGNSA. The CDR3 extends over 16 amino acids. Study members were between about 18 and 95 years old and lived in roughly 24 US regions. Donors were grouped by their self-reported clinical history.

The chain joins TRBV7-2 to TRBJ1-1, with TRBD1 as a possible D gene (6 bases). The clonotype comes from a woman aged 18-29 years with acute COVID-19. Sequenced: PBMCs or T cells enriched from blood (not recorded which). The CDR3, as DNA: TGTGCCAGCAGCTTATATTCGACAGGAGCGAACACTGAAGCTTTCTTT. This translates into CASSLYSTGANTEAFF.